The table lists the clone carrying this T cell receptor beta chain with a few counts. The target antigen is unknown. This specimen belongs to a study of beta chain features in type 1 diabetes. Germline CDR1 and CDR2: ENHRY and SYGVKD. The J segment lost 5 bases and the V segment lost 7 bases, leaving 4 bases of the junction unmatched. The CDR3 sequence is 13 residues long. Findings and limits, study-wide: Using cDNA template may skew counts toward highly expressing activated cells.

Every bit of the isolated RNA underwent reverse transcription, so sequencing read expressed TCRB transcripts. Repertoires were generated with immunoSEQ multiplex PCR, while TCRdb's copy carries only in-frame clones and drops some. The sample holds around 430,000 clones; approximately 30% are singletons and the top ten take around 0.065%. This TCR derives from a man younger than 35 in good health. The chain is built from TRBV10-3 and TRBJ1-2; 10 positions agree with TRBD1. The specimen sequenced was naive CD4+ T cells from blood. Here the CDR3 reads CAIIEDRGYGYTF. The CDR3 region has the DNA TGTGCCATCATCGAGGACAGGGGGTATGGCTACACCTTC.